This T cell receptor (beta chain) originates from a study of cytomegalovirus exposure and HLA in healthy donors. Study-wide points: A few CMV-associated chains were confirmed in vitro to be specific for CMV antigens. A later analysis found common viral pathogens apparently linked to several of the most significant clusters. Analyses of presence and absence presupposed an approximately uniform sequencing depth across donors. Per a later analysis, 15,000 to 20,000 TCR beta sequences showed association with HLA alleles at 0.05 false discovery rate.

Regarding this clone: No antigen is known for it.

With 60 Vbeta and 13 Jbeta primers, the PCR was carried out. This table comes from immunoSEQ multiplex PCR, and its TCRdb copy is limited to in-frame clones, with some not included. Of 170,000 or so clones in the sample, approximately 80% are singletons; the top ten hold around 7.2%. The V gene end was trimmed by 7 bases and the J gene end by 5 bases; junction bases not matched to a gene: 8. CDR3 length equals 14 residues. The germline V gene has CDR1 MNHEY and CDR2 SMNVEV (reference sequence). Sequencing input: PBMCs. The chain is built from TRBV27 and TRBJ2-3; TRBD1 aligns across 8 bases. This clonotype originated in a man in his thirties or forties in good health and CMV-seropositive. The CDR3 loop is CASNYQGARDTQYF. CDR3 DNA: TGTGCCAGCAATTACCAGGGGGCAAGAGATACGCAGTATTTT.